This note documents a single T cell receptor (beta chain) sequence. What it binds is not known. This sample is part of a study of lymphopenia after photon versus proton radiotherapy. The CDR3 has 14 residues. After removal of 5 bases from V and 10 bases from J, the junction contained 5 bases not matched to a gene. Per the germline V gene, CDR1 is SGHTA and CDR2 is FQGNSA. General study points: After lymphocyte nadir, photon-treated repertoires showed oligoclonal expansion, especially CD8+ Temra. Survival link was tested only in deceased patients; proton benefit remains a possibility. Under photons, naive T cells and diversity fell while effector/memory populations rose.

The method was immunoSEQ multiplex PCR; TCRdb's version includes in-frame clones alone and lacks a portion of them. The sample shows about 68,000 clones, roughly 91% of them seen only once. This clonotype was obtained from a woman aged 70-85 years with pancreatic cancer. The sequencing used peripheral blood, collected from a patient treated with photon-based radiotherapy. This sequence joins TRBV7-2 and TRBJ2-1; the match to TRBD2 covers 13 bases. CDR3 DNA sequence: TGTGCCAGCAGCCGACTAGCGGGAGGACTCGAGCAGTTCTTC. Translating gives CASSRLAGGLEQFF.